This T cell receptor beta chain was found in a study of CD8+CD57+ T cells in acquired aplastic anemia (dated by TCRdb to 2017 to 2018). For context, the study as a whole: On average, sorted CD4+ and CD8+ cells yielded around 3.5 ug of extracted DNA, with a range of roughly 0.18 to 30 ug. CD8+CD57+ expansion was defined as frequency above the mean frequency observed in healthy subjects.

Genomic DNA served as template for TCR beta VDJ combination and CDR3 sequence profiling. An Illumina HiSeq 2000 was used for TCR repertoire sequencing. The original methods were these. TRBV/TRBJ rearrangement plots, CDR3 size and DJ length profiles, and Simpson's diversity index were used to assess repertoires. The immunodominant clone was defined as the most abundant DNA sequence in deep sequencing data. CDR3 amino acid sequences were screened for sharing across subjects and were compared with published repertoires and the VDJdb database. Through fastp at Q25 and MiXCR, TCRdb rebuilt clones from the public reads, retaining in-frame beta chains. Each CDR3 protein gets just one entry, which takes the most common genes and DNA from the rows behind it. TCRdb, not the original authors, processed these V and J calls. Counted in this sample were some 160,000 distinct CDR3 sequences; about 45% of them appeared once. Roughly 3.5% of the sample goes to the ten largest clones.

In its sample, this clonotype was seen many times. It lacks a known antigen. No much larger clone exists at a distance of one base, and base qualities are not known. Expansion of CD8+CD57+ cells had been shown by flow cytometry in the patients chosen for sequencing. All patients had severe acquired aplastic anemia diagnosed by International Study of Aplastic Anemia and Agranulocytosis and Camitta criteria. No therapy had been received by the patients at the time of blood sampling. TCR repertoires of sorted CD4+ and CD8+ blood T cells from severe aplastic anemia patients and healthy subjects were deep-sequenced in the study. Patients were enrolled in the USA under clinicaltrials.gov protocols 00001620, 01623167, 00001397, 00071045, 00081523 and 00961064. Ficoll-Paque density gradient centrifugation was used to isolate peripheral blood mononuclear cells. Before DNA was extracted, CD4+ and CD8+ T cells were sorted using either FACS or magnetic beads.

Findings and caveats that apply to the study as a whole: Twenty-nine CD8+ CDR3 sequences were found in both patients and controls but appeared to be highly expressed in patients and within the immunodominant clones of the patients. No significant difference in CD8+ Simpson's diversity was found between patients and healthy controls (P=0.060).

The sample consisted of sorted CD4+, CD8+, or CD8+CD57+ T cells (not recorded which) from PBMCs. The TCR comes from a human donor with aplastic anemia.

The nucleotides are TGTGCCAGTAGTATAGCGGTGACAGGGATGAACACTGAAGCTTTCTTT. This codes for CASSIAVTGMNTEAFF. Recombination connected TRBV19 to TRBJ1-1; TRBD1 matches 7 bases in the middle. V is trimmed back by 1 base and J by 0 bases, and the junction contains 5 bases that no gene match accounts for. The germline V gene (reference sequence) yields LNHDA for CDR1 and SQIVND for CDR2. Reading from cysteine to phenylalanine, the CDR3 counts 16 amino acids. Only the CDR3 DNA is retained, 48 bases long and in frame from the first base. The CDR3 plus the reference TRBV19 and TRBJ1-1 genes for the other parts give the full variable domain: DGGITQSPKYLFRKEGQNVTLSCEQNLNHDAMYWYRQDPGQGLRLIYYSQIVNDFQKGDIAEGYSVSREKKESFPLTVTSAQKNPTAFYLCASSIAVTGMNTEAFFGQGTRLTVV.